Below are 32 T cell receptor beta chains sequenced from a single sample in a study of T cell repertoires in cytomegalovirus infection. Using its own MiXCR run on the reads, TCRdb lists one record per CDR3 protein. The data contain 200,000 or so distinct CDR3 sequences, about 21% of them singletons. Input material: PBMCs. Every receptor here comes from a human donor in good health (CMV status not recorded). Some clones in this sample may be carry-over from other donors' samples.

V and J are TRBV5-1 and TRBJ1-1, with D perhaps TRBD1 (6 bases). V lost 0 bases to trimming and J lost 6 bases, with 9 bases between them. Germline-derived CDR1 and CDR2 are SGHRS and YFSETQ. The CDR3 is 13 residues long. CDR3: CASSLATGSEAFF. CDR3 bases: TGCGCCAGCAGCTTGGCCACAGGGTCTGAAGCTTTCTTT.

This clonotype was counted between two and nine times. The V gene is TRBV6-2 or TRBV6-3, the J gene TRBJ1-4; D not certain. Between the trimmed V and J ends, which lost 4 bases and 7 bases, there was a span of 13 bases. The CDR3 covers 14 residues. Germline V gene sequence: CDR1 MNHEY, CDR2 SVGEGT. The CDR3 DNA reads TGTGCCAGCAGTTTCGACGGACCGGTTGAAAAACTGTTTTTT. Amino acid sequence: CASSFDGPVEKLFF.

This chain joins TRBV27 and TRBJ2-1; D possibly corresponds to TRBD2 (5 bases). V lost 6 bases, J lost 0 bases, and 9 bases lay in between. The CDR3 covers 14 residues. Germline assignment: CDR1 MNHEY and CDR2 SMNVEV (reference sequence). The CDR3 nucleotides are TGTGCCAGCAGGACGGGGAGCTCCTACAATGAGCAGTTCTTC. Its translation: CASRTGSSYNEQFF.

This clonotype came up a few times. V gene TRBV7-6 combines with J gene TRBJ2-2, with a weak D call TRBD1 (6 bases). V lost 4 bases and J 3 bases, leaving 12 bases between the germline ends. This CDR3 is built from 15 residues. Germline-derived CDR1 and CDR2 are SGHVS and FNYEAQ. The CDR3 sequence: CASSWDTLDTGELFF. In nucleotides, the CDR3 is TGTGCCAGCAGCTGGGACACCCTTGACACCGGGGAGCTGTTTTTT.

This clonotype was recorded a few times. V usage is TRBV6-5 and J usage is TRBJ2-2; D tentatively fits TRBD1 or TRBD2 (5 bases each). The germline CDR1 and CDR2 sequences are MNHEY and SVGAGI. The V and J ends lost 4 bases and 0 bases respectively, with 15 bases between them. CDR3 size: 17 residues. The CDR3, as DNA: TGTGCCAGCAGTTCCCCGGGGACGGCCTCGAACACCGGGGAGCTGTTTTTT. Translated: CASSSPGTASNTGELFF.

The chain joins TRBV28 to TRBJ2-1; TRBD2 agrees at 8 bases. The CDR3 spans 17 residues. V dropped 8 bases and J dropped 2; count of bases not matched to a gene: 14. Germline values: CDR1 MDHEN, CDR2 SYDVKM. Here the CDR3 DNA reads TGTGCCAGCGGAGGGGCGACGGGGGGGAGGGCCTACAATGAGCAGTTCTTC. It yields the protein CASGGATGGRAYNEQFF.

This clonotype has a handful of counts. The chain uses TRBV7-6 and TRBJ2-5; no firm D call. Germline CDR1 is SGHVS and CDR2 is FNYEAQ. The CDR3 consists of 16 residues. Trimming took off 6 bases at V and 2 bases at J, with 19 bases between the two ends. The CDR3 DNA follows: TGTGCCAGCAGATCCCCGCCCGGCAGAATACAAGAGACCCAGTACTTC. Amino acid sequence: CASRSPPGRIQETQYF.

The V call is TRBV19, the J call TRBJ2-5; D not certain. The V end was cut by 4 bases, the J end by 1 base, with 10 bases between. The CDR3 spans 14 residues. Germline lookup yields CDR1 LNHDA and CDR2 SQIVND (reference sequence). The CDR3 coding sequence is TGTGCCAGTAGTAATCTACGACCCCAAGAGACCCAGTACTTC. This gives the protein CASSNLRPQETQYF.

This sequence joins TRBV11-3 and TRBJ1-1, with unresolved D. Per germline, CDR1 SGHNT and CDR2 YENEEA. This CDR3 contains 14 residues. V was clipped by 6 bases and J by 1 base, with 12 bases between them. CDR3 protein: CASSPSWGNTEAFF. The DNA for the CDR3 is TGTGCCAGCAGTCCGTCGTGGGGGAACACTGAAGCTTTCTTT. Combining the CDR3 with reference TRBV11-3 and TRBJ1-1 gives the whole variable domain EAGVVQSPRYKIIEKKQPVAFWCNPISGHNTLYWYLQNLGQGPELLIRYENEEAVDDSQLPKDRFSAERLKGVDSTLKIQPAELGDSAVYLCASSPSWGNTEAFFGQGTRLTVV.

This clonotype has a handful of counts. The chain is built from TRBV24-1 and TRBJ1-5; no clear D gene. Germline CDR1 is KGHDR and CDR2 is SFDVKD. This CDR3 is 16 amino acids long. V gave up 4 bases and J gave up 1 base, with 13 bases separating them. CDR3 amino acids: CATSDAGTSSNQPQHF. The CDR3 bases are TGTGCCACCAGTGACGCAGGTACGTCGAGCAATCAGCCCCAGCATTTT.

The chain recombines TRBV5-4 with TRBJ2-5; TRBD2 aligns across 16 bases. CDR1 is SGHNT and CDR2 is YYREEE in the germline V gene (reference sequence). This CDR3 comprises 18 residues. The V segment lost 4 bases and the J segment 1 base; nucleotides outside the gene matches: 7. Written as DNA, the CDR3 is TGTGCCAGCAGCCCCGCGGGACTAGCGGGAGGGCTCCAAGAGACCCAGTACTTC. Translation: CASSPAGLAGGLQETQYF.

The chain links TRBV28 to TRBJ2-1; D is ambiguous. This CDR3 is built from 14 residues. Trimming pared 4 bases from V and 9 bases from J, leaving 16 bases between. The germline V gene has CDR1 MDHEN and CDR2 SYDVKM. In DNA form, the CDR3 reads TGTGCCAGCAGTTGGCAGTCGCCCGTCGCTGAGCAGTTCTTC. This sequence encodes CASSWQSPVAEQFF.

This clonotype was detected ten times or more. This CDR3 reads CASSLVWDTEAFF. The CDR3 DNA sequence: TGTGCCAGCAGCTTAGTCTGGGACACTGAAGCTTTCTTT. The V call is TRBV11-2, the J call TRBJ1-1; D is unresolved. With 1 base removed from V and 3 bases from J, the gap between germline ends came to 6 bases. The germline V gene has CDR1 SGHAT and CDR2 FQNNGV. The CDR3 is 13 amino acids.

This clonotype has only a few counts. V and J are TRBV5-6 and TRBJ1-5, with no clear D. The germline V and J ends were trimmed by 0 bases and 7 bases, with 8 bases remaining between them. Looked up from germline, CDR1 is SGHDT and CDR2 is YYEEEE. This CDR3 is 13 amino acids long. CDR3 DNA: TGTGCCAGCAGCTTGGGCAATCGGCAGCCCCAGCATTTT. This translates into CASSLGNRQPQHF. The full variable domain, completed using reference TRBV5-6 and TRBJ1-5, is DAGVTQSPTHLIKTRGQQVTLRCSPKSGHDTVSWYQQALGQGPQFIFQYYEEEERQRGNFPDRFSGHQFPNYSSELNVNALLLGDSALYLCASSLGNRQPQHFGDGTRLSIL.

This clonotype was recorded a few times. The V call is TRBV19, the J call TRBJ2-7; D is ambiguous. CDR3 length equals 11 residues. Germline V CDR1 and CDR2: LNHDA, SQIVND (reference sequence). V lost 4 bases and J lost 5, with 6 bases in between. CDR3 residues: CASSSGDEQYF. For the CDR3, the DNA is TGTGCCAGTAGTAGTGGGGACGAGCAGTACTTC.

A word on this clonotype: At one end the junction does not follow the germline gene, possibly because of a read error. The rearrangement uses TRBV6-5 and TRBJ2-7; possibly TRBD2 for D (6 bases). Germline assignment: CDR1 MNHEY and CDR2 SVGAGI. The length of the CDR3 is 14 residues. CDR3 amino acids: CASTLPGSVNDQYF. In DNA form, the CDR3 reads TGTGCCAGCACCTTACCCGGGAGTGTAAACGATCAGTACTTC.

This clonotype turned up a few times. This sequence joins TRBV12-3 or TRBV12-4 and TRBJ2-7; the D is unclear. V was clipped by 6 bases and J by 9 bases, with 12 bases between them. This CDR3 has 11 amino acids. CDR3 nucleotide sequence: TGTGCCAGCAGAGAAGGAACAAGGCAGTACTTC. Protein: CASREGTRQYF.

This clonotype was seen ten or more times. This sequence joins TRBV11-3 and TRBJ1-2; the D gene is possibly TRBD1 (6 bases). There are 15 residues in the CDR3. The V end was cut by 2 bases, the J end by 8 bases, with 18 bases between. CDR1 and CDR2 from the germline V gene are SGHNT and YENEEA. Here the CDR3 reads CASSLQSPGEGGYTF. DNA of the CDR3: TGTGCCAGCAGCTTACAATCCCCAGGGGAAGGGGGCTACACCTTC.

A few counts support this clonotype. The chain is built from TRBV2 and TRBJ1-5; 8 bases map to TRBD1. V was pared by 2 bases and J by 3 bases, with 3 bases of the junction left unmatched. The CDR3 totals 15 residues. Per germline, CDR1 SNHLY and CDR2 FYNNEI. The CDR3 DNA reads as TGTGCCAGCAGTGAAAACAGGGGGTTCAATCAGCCCCAGCATTTT. As protein: CASSENRGFNQPQHF.

This clonotype was counted at least ten times. The chain joins TRBV7-2 to TRBJ2-2, with 8 bases aligning to TRBD2. Germline V gene data show CDR1 as SGHTA and CDR2 as FQGNSA. The CDR3 consists of 15 residues. The junction had 5 bases not matched to a gene; V was cut back by 7 bases and J by 1 base. The CDR3 reads CASKAGTRNTGELFF. CDR3 nucleotide sequence: TGTGCCAGCAAAGCTGGGACTAGGAACACCGGGGAGCTGTTTTTT.

This clonotype has ten or more counts. The chain is built from TRBV20-1 and TRBJ2-1; weak D call: TRBD2 (6 bases). The CDR3 loop spans 16 amino acids. V was cut by 0 bases and J by 5 bases, with 17 bases left in between. Germline V lookup: CDR1 DFQATT, CDR2 SNEGSKA (reference sequence). This CDR3 reads CSARDSASGPDNEQFF. In DNA form, the CDR3 reads TGCAGTGCTAGAGATTCTGCGAGCGGGCCCGACAATGAGCAGTTCTTC.

This chain joins TRBV12-3 or TRBV12-4 and TRBJ2-1, with 7 bases fitting TRBD1. CDR3 size: 15 residues. With V trimmed by 5 bases and J by 9 bases, 13 bases remained unmatched. CDR3 in amino acids: CASSPRQGTVAEQFF. The CDR3 DNA is TGTGCCAGCAGTCCGAGACAGGGTACCGTTGCTGAGCAGTTCTTC.

In its sample, this clonotype was seen many times. The rearrangement uses TRBV12-3 or TRBV12-4 and TRBJ1-1; no clear D gene. This CDR3 has 14 amino acids. With 3 bases removed from V and 4 bases from J, the gap between germline ends came to 12 bases. Written as DNA, the CDR3 is TGTGCCAGCAGTTTGGGAGTCGCCGGCACTGAAGCTTTCTTT. It is translated as CASSLGVAGTEAFF.

This clonotype was seen at least ten times. J is TRBJ2-1 and V is TRBV7-2; TRBD1 or TRBD2 may be the D gene (5 bases each). The V end lost 3 bases, the J end lost 6 bases, and 12 bases lay between the germline ends. There are 14 residues in the CDR3. CDR1 and CDR2 (germline): SGHTA, FQGNSA. Here the CDR3 DNA reads TGTGCCAGCAGCTTCGGGACCCTCGGCAATGAGCAGTTCTTC. This gives the protein CASSFGTLGNEQFF.

The chain combines TRBV24-1 with TRBJ2-1; 9 positions agree with TRBD2. The length of the CDR3 is 15 residues. V trimming: 1 base; J trimming: 10 bases; junction bases outside the gene matches: 7. Per the germline V gene, CDR1 is KGHDR and CDR2 is SFDVKD. CDR3 DNA: TGTGCCACCAGTGATTTAAGGGCTAGCGGGACCGAGCAGTTCTTC. This gives the protein CATSDLRASGTEQFF.

V is TRBV11-3 and J is TRBJ1-2; a weak D match, TRBD1 (5 bases). From germline, CDR1 is SGHNT and CDR2 YENEEA. The CDR3 length is 15 residues. V was cut by 0 bases and J by 4 bases, with 12 bases left in between. CDR3 in DNA: TGTGCCAGCAGCTTAGATGGAGGGGACCTCTATGGCTACACCTTC. Protein: CASSLDGGDLYGYTF. Full variable domain (outside the CDR3, taken from reference TRBV11-3 and TRBJ1-2): EAGVVQSPRYKIIEKKQPVAFWCNPISGHNTLYWYLQNLGQGPELLIRYENEEAVDDSQLPKDRFSAERLKGVDSTLKIQPAELGDSAVYLCASSLDGGDLYGYTFGSGTRLTVV.

This clonotype showed up many times. J is TRBJ2-3 and V is TRBV18; TRBD2 might be the D (6 bases). V was shortened by 2 bases and J by 3 bases, with 9 bases between the two germline ends. The CDR3 is made up of 14 amino acids. The germline gives CDR1 KGHSH, CDR2 LQKENI. The CDR3 sequence: CASSPEGTTDTQYF. As DNA, the CDR3 is TGTGCCAGCTCACCAGAGGGGACTACAGATACGCAGTATTTT.

The table lists this clonotype with many counts. This chain links TRBV7-2 with TRBJ2-4; D is uncertain. The CDR3 is 13 amino acids. V gave up 8 bases and J gave up 8 bases, with 16 bases separating them. The germline V gene has CDR1 SGHTA and CDR2 FQGNSA. The CDR3 loop is CASSGPDLDIQYF. CDR3 in DNA: TGTGCCAGCTCCGGGCCTGACTTGGACATTCAGTACTTC. Supplemented by reference TRBV7-2 and TRBJ2-4, the full variable domain reads GAGVSQSPSNKVTEKGKDVELRCDPISGHTALYWYRQSLGQGLEFLIYFQGNSAPDKSGLPSDRFSAERTGGSVSTLTIQRTQQEDSAVYLCASSGPDLDIQYFGAGTRLSVL.

In its sample, this clonotype was seen a few times. In nucleotides, the CDR3 is TGCAGTGCCAGCCCTGTAGGTTTCACTGAAGCTTTCTTT. Translation: CSASPVGFTEAFF. The chain joins TRBV20-1 to TRBJ1-1; D gene ambiguous. The length of the CDR3 is 13 residues. CDR1 and CDR2 from the germline V gene are DFQATT and SNEGSKA (reference sequence). The V and J ends lost 6 bases and 4 bases respectively, with 15 bases between them.

The table lists this clonotype with a few counts. The chain uses TRBV6-2 or TRBV6-3 and TRBJ2-5; D remains unclear. The ends were cut back, 7 bases at V and 0 bases at J, with 12 bases in the middle. The CDR3 is 14 amino acids. Germline assignment: CDR1 MNHEY and CDR2 SVGEGT. The CDR3 loop reads CASTPVWDQETQYF. The CDR3 DNA reads TGTGCCAGCACTCCGGTCTGGGACCAAGAGACCCAGTACTTC.

The V gene is TRBV20-1, the J gene TRBJ1-5, with TRBD1 matching 7 bases. Trimming took 4 bases from V and 0 from J; bases not matched to a gene: 6. Germline assignment: CDR1 DFQATT and CDR2 SNEGSKA (reference sequence). This CDR3 spans 15 amino acids. The CDR3 DNA sequence: TGCAGTGCTATCACAGGACAGGTTAGCAATCAGCCCCAGCATTTT. Protein: CSAITGQVSNQPQHF.

This chain links TRBV7-2 with TRBJ1-5; 7 positions match TRBD1. V trimming: 1 base; J trimming: 9 bases; junction bases outside the gene matches: 9. The CDR3 is made up of 15 amino acids. From germline, CDR1 is SGHTA and CDR2 FQGNSA. The CDR3 DNA follows: TGTGCCAGCAGCTTAGAAACAGGGGTATTCTCGCCCCAGCATTTT. It codes for CASSLETGVFSPQHF.